The sample holds a few counts of the clone carrying this T cell receptor beta chain. These data belong to a study of cytotoxic CD8 clonotypes in ibrutinib-treated CLL. For the study at large: Across samples, productive templates numbered more than 200,000 and productive rearrangements reached over 90,000 on average.

From germline, CDR1 is SGDLS and CDR2 YYNGEE. With 7 bases removed from V and 8 bases from J, the gap between germline ends came to 21 bases. The CDR3 has 14 residues. The protocol was immunoSEQ multiplex PCR, while the TCRdb copy is restricted to in-frame clones and leaves out a portion. The sample records about 140,000 clones, 77% being singletons. The V and J genes are TRBV9 and TRBJ1-2; tentatively, D is TRBD1 (6 bases). This sequence originates from a human donor with chronic lymphocytic leukemia. The source material was PBMCs, sampled after 12 months of ibrutinib treatment. The CDR3 DNA follows: TGTGCCAGCGGCCGGGGGGGCGCGGTTGGCGGCTACACCTTC. Amino acid sequence: CASGRGGAVGGYTF. Together with reference TRBV9 and TRBJ1-2, the CDR3 gives the full variable domain: DSGVTQTPKHLITATGQRVTLRCSPRSGDLSVYWYQQSLDQGLQFLIQYYNGEERAKGNILERFSAQQFPDLHSELNLSSLELGDSALYFCASGRGGAVGGYTFGSGTRLTVV.